This passage covers 28 T cell receptor beta chains from one sample sequenced in a study of graft-versus-host responses after intestinal transplantation. Repertoires were generated with immunoSEQ multiplex PCR, while TCRdb's copy carries only in-frame clones and drops some. Of around 23,000 clones listed, more than 85% are singletons. The sequencing here drew on PBMCs, taken 18 days after transplant. Every receptor here comes from a human patient who received an intestinal transplant, so some T cells may come from the graft donor.

V is TRBV5-8 and J is TRBJ2-7; TRBD1 matches at 11 bases. Germline V gene sequence: CDR1 SGHTS, CDR2 YDEGEE. V shed 4 bases and J 2 bases; nucleotides not matched to a gene: 5. The CDR3 loop spans 15 amino acids. The CDR3 here is CASSDRGQGAYEQYF. DNA for the CDR3: TGTGCCAGCAGCGACAGGGGACAGGGGGCCTACGAGCAGTACTTC.

V gene TRBV4-1 combines with J gene TRBJ1-1, with D hard to call. This CDR3 is 15 amino acids long. The germline V and J ends were trimmed by 0 bases and 7 bases, with 15 bases remaining between them. The germline CDR1 and CDR2 sequences are MGHRA and YSYEKL. CDR3 loop: CASSQDQHRGVEAFF. Written as DNA, the CDR3 is TGCGCCAGCAGCCAAGACCAACATCGGGGAGTTGAAGCTTTCTTT.

This clone was observed a single time. The chain links TRBV6-5 to TRBJ2-7, with D tentatively TRBD2 (5 bases). The ends were cut back, 4 bases at V and 7 bases at J, with 14 bases in the middle. Germline V gene data show CDR1 as MNHEY and CDR2 as SVGAGI. CDR3 size: 13 residues. CDR3: CASSLGRGNEQYF. The CDR3 coding sequence is TGTGCCAGCAGTTTGGGGAGAGGGAATGAGCAGTACTTC.

This chain connects TRBV6-5 to TRBJ1-2; D is unresolved. The CDR3 has 13 residues. V lost 0 bases and J 5 bases, leaving 7 bases between the germline ends. CDR1 is MNHEY, CDR2 SVGAGI, per germline. CDR3 sequence reads: CASSYSTDYGYTF. DNA for the CDR3: TGTGCCAGCAGTTACTCCACGGATTATGGCTACACCTTC.

The chain uses TRBV2 and TRBJ1-3, with D perhaps matching TRBD1 (5 bases). Germline assignment: CDR1 SNHLY and CDR2 FYNNEI. This CDR3 contains 19 residues. V was trimmed by 4 bases and J by 0 bases, leaving 22 bases between them. The CDR3 sequence: CASSGQGRRLTRSGNTIYF. The CDR3 bases are TGTGCCAGCAGTGGCCAGGGACGGCGCCTTACCCGCTCTGGAAACACCATATATTTT.

DNA for the CDR3: TGCGCCAGCAGTGAGCAGAACACCGGGGAGCTGTTTTTT. This codes for CASSEQNTGELFF. The chain employs TRBV10-1 and TRBJ2-2; D unresolved. Between the trimmed V and J ends, which lost 2 bases and 1 base, there was a span of 2 bases. CDR1 is WNHNN, CDR2 SYGVQD, per germline (reference sequence). CDR3 length: 13 residues.

The chain uses TRBV29-1 and TRBJ2-7; D remains ambiguous. CDR3 length: 12 residues. Germline lookup yields CDR1 SQVTM and CDR2 ANQGSEA. V was clipped by 1 base and J by 6 bases, with 10 bases between them. CDR3 sequence: CSVEVSPVEQYF. The CDR3 DNA reads TGCAGCGTTGAAGTTAGTCCAGTCGAGCAGTACTTC.

CDR3 DNA sequence: TGTGCCAGCAGTTCCCGAACTAGAAATAGGCAGTTCTTC. It specifies CASSSRTRNRQFF. The chain has TRBV27 and TRBJ2-1, with D perhaps matching TRBD2 (5 bases). Germline loops: CDR1 MNHEY, CDR2 SMNVEV (reference sequence). CDR3 size: 13 residues. The ends were cut back, 4 bases at V and 12 bases at J, with 16 bases in the middle.

V is TRBV4-1 and J is TRBJ1-3; 7 nucleotides agree with TRBD1. The ends lost 4 bases at V and 0 bases at J; junction bases unmatched: 3. CDR1 and CDR2 from the germline V gene are MGHRA and YSYEKL. CDR3 length: 15 residues. CDR3 bases: TGCGCCAGCAGCCCGACAGGGCCCTCTGGAAACACCATATATTTT. It is translated as CASSPTGPSGNTIYF.

The gene calls are TRBV5-4 and TRBJ2-3; D not certain. Trimming stripped 3 bases from V and 2 bases from J, with 10 bases between. The CDR3 runs 14 residues. Germline loops: CDR1 SGHNT, CDR2 YYREEE (reference sequence). CDR3 loop: CASSSPGNTDTQYF. The CDR3 DNA follows: TGTGCCAGCAGCTCTCCAGGTAACACAGATACGCAGTATTTT.

The chain couples TRBV5-1 to TRBJ1-4, with 8 nucleotides matching TRBD1. V dropped 1 base and J dropped 10; count of bases not matched to a gene: 18. CDR1 and CDR2 (germline): SGHRS, YFSETQ. CDR3 length equals 18 residues. The CDR3 region is CASSLQVGDSGGVGKLFF. DNA for the CDR3: TGCGCCAGCAGCTTGCAGGTCGGGGACTCAGGGGGCGTGGGAAAACTGTTTTTT.

The V call is TRBV30, the J call TRBJ1-1; D is undetermined. There are 12 residues in the CDR3. The germline V gene encodes CDR1 GTSNPN and CDR2 SVGIG (reference sequence). The V and J ends lost 0 bases and 6 bases respectively, with 8 bases between them. As DNA, the CDR3 is TGTGCCTGGAGTGTTAACGGCCCTGAAGCTTTCTTT. Amino acid sequence: CAWSVNGPEAFF.

V gene TRBV5-4 combines with J gene TRBJ1-3; D may be TRBD1 (5 bases). This CDR3 contains 17 residues. The germline V gene has CDR1 SGHNT and CDR2 YYREEE (reference sequence). V lost 0 bases and J 0 bases, leaving 13 bases between the germline ends. The CDR3 is CASSLEGETSSGNTIYF. The CDR3, as DNA: TGTGCCAGCAGCTTGGAAGGGGAGACCAGCTCTGGAAACACCATATATTTT.

The chain joins TRBV27 to TRBJ1-4; D perhaps matches TRBD1 (6 bases). The V end was cut by 4 bases, the J end by 7 bases, with 16 bases between. Germline values: CDR1 MNHEY, CDR2 SMNVEV (reference sequence). There are 15 residues in the CDR3. The CDR3 DNA sequence: TGTGCCAGCAGTTCCTGGACAGAGGGGTCTGAAAAACTGTTTTTT. Translating gives CASSSWTEGSEKLFF.

The V and J genes are TRBV19 and TRBJ1-3; D is ambiguous. CDR1 LNHDA and CDR2 SQIVND come from the germline V gene (reference sequence). This CDR3 is built from 15 residues. Deletions cut 3 bases from V and 0 bases from J, with 9 bases between. The CDR3 region is CASSIPRSSGNTIYF. DNA for the CDR3: TGTGCCAGTAGTATCCCCAGGAGCTCTGGAAACACCATATATTTT.

This chain connects TRBV10-2 to TRBJ1-4; D is perhaps TRBD1 (5 bases). Germline V gene sequence: CDR1 WSHSY, CDR2 SAAADI. V was cut by 2 bases and J by 7 bases, with 17 bases left in between. This CDR3 spans 16 amino acids. The CDR3 bases are TGCGCCAGCAGTGAGCTATCCGGGACCGGGGGTGAAAAACTGTTTTTT. It yields the protein CASSELSGTGGEKLFF.

The chain couples TRBV2 to TRBJ1-1; D is perhaps TRBD1 (5 bases). Germline assignment: CDR1 SNHLY and CDR2 FYNNEI. Trimming left V 6 bases short and J 4 bases short, with 12 bases between. This CDR3 has 13 amino acids. CDR3 nucleotides: TGTGCCAGCAGGGAGGAGGGGCCCACTGAAGCTTTCTTT. Its translation is CASREEGPTEAFF.

The chain joins TRBV5-1 to TRBJ2-1; 11 bases line up with TRBD2. Germline V lookup: CDR1 SGHRS, CDR2 YFSETQ. This CDR3 is built from 16 residues. Trimming took 4 bases from V and 4 from J; bases not matched to a gene: 7. The CDR3 region has the DNA TGCGCCAGCAGCCCGTGGTTAGCGGGGGGGTACAATGAGCAGTTCTTC. Its translation is CASSPWLAGGYNEQFF.

The V gene is TRBV2, the J gene TRBJ1-5; D might be TRBD1 (5 bases). CDR3 length equals 17 residues. Trimming stripped 7 bases from V and 0 bases from J, with 19 bases between. The germline V gene has CDR1 SNHLY and CDR2 FYNNEI. The DNA for the CDR3 is TGTGCCAGCACCCCAACTGTCGACAGAAATAGCAATCAGCCCCAGCATTTT. Translated, it gives CASTPTVDRNSNQPQHF.

The V and J genes are TRBV5-5 and TRBJ1-2; 8 bases are shared with TRBD1. CDR3 length: 12 amino acids. Germline V gene lookup returns CDR1 SGHKS and CDR2 YYEKEE (reference sequence). J gave up 7 bases and V 3 bases, and 2 bases lay outside the gene matches. The CDR3 nucleotides read TGTGCCAGCAGCTGGGACAGGCGTGGCTACACCTTC. It yields the protein CASSWDRRGYTF.

This chain connects TRBV29-1 to TRBJ1-2; perhaps TRBD1 as D (6 bases). This CDR3 has 16 residues. Germline CDR1 is SQVTM and CDR2 is ANQGSEA. Trimming cost V 0 bases and J 9 bases, with 23 bases left between them. The CDR3 DNA follows: TGCAGCGTTGAAGAAGAGGACCCCAGGGGAATCGGAAGCTACACCTTC. This gives the protein CSVEEEDPRGIGSYTF.

The chain uses TRBV5-1 and TRBJ1-1; D gene uncertain. The V and J ends lost 4 bases and 4 bases respectively, with 8 bases between them. The germline V gene encodes CDR1 SGHRS and CDR2 YFSETQ. CDR3 size: 12 residues. The CDR3 coding sequence is TGCGCCAGCAGCGACCTCGCCACTGAAGCTTTCTTT. Protein: CASSDLATEAFF.

The rearrangement uses TRBV19 and TRBJ2-7; a possible D gene is TRBD2 (6 bases). Trimming left V 6 bases short and J 0 bases short, with 12 bases between. In germline, CDR1 is LNHDA, CDR2 SQIVND (reference sequence). The CDR3 contains 14 residues. The CDR3 sequence is CASSGTAISYEQYF. In DNA form, the CDR3 reads TGTGCCAGTAGCGGGACTGCAATCTCCTACGAGCAGTACTTC.

The chain combines TRBV7-4 with TRBJ1-1, with TRBD1 matching over 11 bases. Germline CDR1 SGHVT, CDR2 SQSDAQ. V was pared by 4 bases and J by 4 bases, with 5 bases of the junction left unmatched. This CDR3 has 15 amino acids. The CDR3 DNA reads as TGTGCCAGCAGCTGGGACAGGGGGACGGGCACTGAAGCTTTCTTT. Translation: CASSWDRGTGTEAFF.

The chain is built from TRBV7-2 and TRBJ1-1, with D unclear. The CDR3 has 13 residues. Per the germline V gene, CDR1 is SGHTA and CDR2 is FQGNSA. Trimming stripped 1 base from V and 6 bases from J, with 9 bases between. In DNA form, the CDR3 reads TGTGCCAGCAGCTTAGGATACGGGTCTGAAGCTTTCTTT. Protein: CASSLGYGSEAFF. The variable domain in full, with the rest retrieved from reference TRBV7-2 and TRBJ1-1, is GAGVSQSPSNKVTEKGKDVELRCDPISGHTALYWYRQSLGQGLEFLIYFQGNSAPDKSGLPSDRFSAERTGGSVSTLTIQRTQQEDSAVYLCASSLGYGSEAFFGQGTRLTVV.

The rearrangement joins TRBV5-4 to TRBJ2-5, with 8 bases matching TRBD2. Germline V gene lookup returns CDR1 SGHNT and CDR2 YYREEE (reference sequence). Trimming took 2 bases from V and 3 from J; bases not matched to a gene: 9. This CDR3 has 16 amino acids. CDR3 DNA: TGTGCCAGCAGCTTCGCCGCGGGGGGTCTGGAAGAGACCCAGTACTTC. Translation gives CASSFAAGGLEETQYF.

V and J are TRBV7-2 and TRBJ1-4; TRBD1 aligns across 9 bases. Germline V gene sequence: CDR1 SGHTA, CDR2 FQGNSA. The CDR3 is 14 amino acids. Trimming took 5 bases from V and 4 from J; bases not matched to a gene: 2. CDR3 amino acids: CASSQDRGNEKLFF. CDR3 sequence (DNA): TGTGCCAGCAGCCAGGACAGGGGTAATGAAAAACTGTTTTTT.

About this clone: A read error may account for a junction end that differs from germline. The chain joins TRBV11-2 to TRBJ1-6, with 8 bases fitting TRBD1. The CDR3 consists of 12 residues. The germline CDR1 and CDR2 sequences are SGHAT and FQNNGV. Written as DNA, the CDR3 is TGTGCCAGCAGCCTTCCACAGGGGGAGTTAATCTTT. Translating it yields CASSLPQGELIF.